The next 18 T cell receptor beta chains were all read from a single sample in a study of shared clonotypes between healthy human individuals. Libraries were prepared by immunoSEQ multiplex PCR; TCRdb keeps only in-frame clonotypes and omits some of them. The sample consists of about 2 million clones, around 95% of them appearing once. Specimen: naive CD4+ T cells sorted from blood. Sample subset: CD45RA+ positively selected. These receptors came from a young man in good health.

The V gene is TRBV18, the J gene TRBJ2-1; D possibly corresponds to TRBD2 (5 bases). V was shortened by 4 bases and J by 10 bases, with 11 bases between the two germline ends. This CDR3 has 12 amino acids. Germline CDR1 reads KGHSH; CDR2 reads LQKENI. This CDR3 reads CASSRTDWEQFF. The CDR3 DNA reads TGTGCCAGCTCACGCACGGACTGGGAGCAGTTCTTC.

The chain uses TRBV6-1 and TRBJ1-1, with D unresolved. Germline loops: CDR1 MNHNS, CDR2 SASEGT. CDR3 length: 15 amino acids. V was shortened by 5 bases and J by 0 bases, with 13 bases between the two germline ends. This CDR3 is CASSPLTGLNTEAFF. DNA of the CDR3: TGTGCCAGCAGTCCCTTGACGGGCTTGAACACTGAAGCTTTCTTT.

The V and J genes are TRBV19 and TRBJ2-5; D gene uncertain. Trimming took off 3 bases at V and 5 bases at J, with 10 bases between the two ends. CDR3 length: 13 residues. Germline V gene data show CDR1 as LNHDA and CDR2 as SQIVND (reference sequence). CDR3 region: CASSIGRLETQYF. The CDR3 DNA is TGTGCCAGTAGTATTGGAAGGTTGGAGACCCAGTACTTC.

V gene TRBV5-1 combines with J gene TRBJ2-1; 9 bases match TRBD2. This CDR3 is 16 amino acids long. Trimming cost V 4 bases and J 3 bases; bases outside gene matches: 8. Per germline, CDR1 SGHRS and CDR2 YFSETQ. The CDR3 reads CASSPSEAGGYNEQFF. The CDR3 nucleotides read TGCGCCAGCAGCCCATCCGAAGCGGGAGGCTACAATGAGCAGTTCTTC.

V gene TRBV25-1 combines with J gene TRBJ1-2; D uncertain. The length of the CDR3 is 12 residues. From germline, CDR1 is MGHDK and CDR2 SYGVNS. V lost 3 bases to trimming and J lost 8 bases, with 10 bases between them. CDR3 sequence reads: CASSDGPRGYTF. CDR3 nucleotide sequence: TGTGCCAGCAGTGACGGGCCGCGAGGCTACACCTTC.

Here the CDR3 reads CASSQDAGQAYNEQFF. DNA of the CDR3: TGCGCCAGCAGCCAAGATGCGGGACAGGCCTACAATGAGCAGTTCTTC. The chain uses TRBV4-1 and TRBJ2-1; 8 nucleotides agree with TRBD1. Germline V gene lookup returns CDR1 MGHRA and CDR2 YSYEKL. V trimming: 0 bases; J trimming: 2 bases; junction bases outside the gene matches: 3. The CDR3 contains 16 residues.

The CDR3 DNA is TGTGCCAGCAGCTTACCGGGACTAGCGGGATCTGGGGCCAACGTCCTGACTTTC. Its translation: CASSLPGLAGSGANVLTF. V and J are TRBV5-4 and TRBJ2-6; 13 bases map to TRBD2. CDR3 size: 18 residues. With V trimmed by 2 bases and J by 1 base, 3 bases remained unmatched. The germline V gene has CDR1 SGHNT and CDR2 YYREEE (reference sequence).

The V call is TRBV6-4, the J call TRBJ2-2; 7 nucleotides match TRBD1. The CDR3 consists of 14 residues. J lost 7 bases, V lost 0 bases, and 2 bases had no gene match. Germline loops: CDR1 MRHNA, CDR2 SNTAGT. CDR3 sequence (DNA): TGTGCCAGCAGTGACTCAGGGGGCAACGGGGAGCTGTTTTTT. Protein sequence: CASSDSGGNGELFF.

A remark on this clone: Other DNA sequences in this specimen translate into the identical CDR3. The rearrangement links TRBV5-1 to TRBJ2-7; a weak D match, TRBD2 (5 bases). Germline lookup yields CDR1 SGHRS and CDR2 YFSETQ. V lost 1 base to trimming and J lost 4 bases, with 6 bases between them. CDR3 length: 12 residues. Here the CDR3 DNA reads TGCGCCAGCAGCTTGAGCGGATACGAGCAGTACTTC. It specifies CASSLSGYEQYF.

The CDR3 loop reads CASSPLGGTNEQYF. The CDR3 nucleotides are TGTGCCAGCTCACCTCTCGGGGGAACCAACGAGCAGTACTTC. This chain connects TRBV18 to TRBJ2-7; D is perhaps TRBD2 (6 bases). The CDR3 extends over 14 amino acids. Germline lookup yields CDR1 KGHSH and CDR2 LQKENI. V gave up 3 bases and J gave up 5 bases, with 14 bases separating them.

A remark on this clone: Other DNA sequences in the sample encode the same CDR3. The chain combines TRBV6-5 with TRBJ2-5; TRBD1 might be the D (6 bases). This CDR3 comprises 13 residues. V lost 6 bases and J lost 2, with 10 bases in between. In germline, CDR1 is MNHEY, CDR2 SVGAGI. This CDR3 reads CASSRGGQETQYF. The CDR3, as DNA: TGTGCCAGCAGCCGAGGGGGTCAAGAGACCCAGTACTTC.

The chain uses TRBV6-4 and TRBJ2-2; 7 positions match TRBD1. From germline, CDR1 is MRHNA and CDR2 SNTAGT. J lost 0 bases, V lost 6 bases, and 10 bases had no gene match. There are 17 residues in the CDR3. CDR3 sequence: CASRERDRLANTGELFF. The DNA for the CDR3 is TGTGCCAGCAGGGAACGGGACAGACTCGCGAACACCGGGGAGCTGTTTTTT.

For this clone: The sample carries other DNA sequences with the same CDR3. V and J are TRBV28 and TRBJ2-7; D unclear. The CDR3 is made up of 11 amino acids. Germline values: CDR1 MDHEN, CDR2 SYDVKM. V lost 0 bases, J lost 6 bases, and 3 bases lay in between. The CDR3 loop reads CASSLWGEQYF. CDR3 nucleotide sequence: TGTGCCAGCAGTTTATGGGGCGAGCAGTACTTC.

The rearrangement joins TRBV4-1 to TRBJ2-1; D remains ambiguous. Germline assignment: CDR1 MGHRA and CDR2 YSYEKL. This CDR3 comprises 16 residues. Trimming stripped 4 bases from V and 0 bases from J, with 13 bases between. In DNA, the CDR3 is TGCGCCAGCAGCCCCACCTCCTCAAGCTCCTACAATGAGCAGTTCTTC. Translation: CASSPTSSSSYNEQFF.

This clone has a single count. J is TRBJ2-1 and V is TRBV6-6; 7 bases agree with TRBD1. This CDR3 comprises 13 residues. J lost 3 bases, V lost 6 bases, and 2 bases had no gene match. Germline values: CDR1 MNHNY, CDR2 SVGAGI (reference sequence). For the CDR3, the DNA is TGTGCCAGCAGCCGGGACAGCTACAATGAGCAGTTCTTC. Translating it yields CASSRDSYNEQFF.

The chain uses TRBV6-1 and TRBJ1-6, with TRBD1 matching over 8 bases. Losses at the gene ends were 6 bases for V and 5 bases for J; bases not matched to a gene: 6. This CDR3 has 15 amino acids. Germline lookup yields CDR1 MNHNS and CDR2 SASEGT. The CDR3 spells CASRGQAHNNSPLHF. The CDR3 nucleotides are TGTGCCAGCAGGGGACAGGCCCACAATAATTCACCCCTCCACTTT.

This clone was picked up one time. The CDR3 DNA sequence: TGTGCCAGCAGTCCCCTGGGCCTACCCACAGATACGCAGTATTTT. Amino acid sequence: CASSPLGLPTDTQYF. J is TRBJ2-3 and V is TRBV6-5; D uncertain. The germline gives CDR1 MNHEY, CDR2 SVGAGI. The CDR3 is 15 residues long. V was clipped by 5 bases and J by 2 bases, with 14 bases between them.

The V call is TRBV6-1, the J call TRBJ2-7; D is possibly TRBD1 or TRBD2 (6 bases each). CDR1 and CDR2 from the germline V gene are MNHNS and SASEGT. This CDR3 is built from 17 residues. V lost 3 bases, J lost 3 bases, and 21 bases lay in between. DNA for the CDR3: TGTGCCAGCAGTGAGGGGGGCCGTTGGCGACTATACTACGAGCAGTACTTC. Translated, it gives CASSEGGRWRLYYEQYF.